Below, 5 T cell receptor beta chains from the same sample are listed, as sequenced in a study of blood T cell repertoires in COVID-19. Using immunoSEQ multiplex PCR, the repertoire was profiled, and TCRdb retains in-frame clones only, with some absent. Of roughly 60,000 clones listed, roughly 88% are singletons. The sequenced sample was peripheral blood. These receptors originate from a man between 45 and 60 years old with active COVID-19.

V and J are TRBV6-6 and TRBJ2-6; a possible D gene is TRBD2 (6 bases). CDR3 size: 16 residues. Trimming cost V 5 bases and J 2 bases, with 13 bases left between them. The germline gives CDR1 MNHNY, CDR2 SVGAGI (reference sequence). This CDR3 reads CASSLEGGAGANVLTF. The CDR3 DNA sequence: TGTGCCAGCAGTCTCGAGGGCGGGGCTGGGGCCAACGTCCTGACTTTC.

The sample holds one count of this clone. The chain employs TRBV11-3 and TRBJ2-2; D is ambiguous. Germline V lookup: CDR1 SGHNT, CDR2 YENEEA. The length of the CDR3 is 15 residues. Trimming took off 5 bases at V and 0 bases at J, with 10 bases between the two ends. CDR3 bases: TGTGCCAGCAGCCCGTCAGTTACGAACACCGGGGAGCTGTTTTTT. Translating gives CASSPSVTNTGELFF.

V usage is TRBV20-1 and J usage is TRBJ1-2; D may be TRBD1 (6 bases). The length of the CDR3 is 17 residues. Germline CDR1 reads DFQATT; CDR2 reads SNEGSKA (reference sequence). Trimming stripped 3 bases from V and 0 bases from J, with 20 bases between. CDR3 region: CSASGWQGRKANYGYTF. CDR3 DNA sequence: TGCAGTGCTAGTGGGTGGCAGGGGCGTAAAGCTAACTATGGCTACACCTTC.

The chain links TRBV19 to TRBJ1-6, with D possibly being TRBD1 (5 bases). This CDR3 spans 15 amino acids. V gave up 3 bases and J gave up 7 bases, with 13 bases separating them. Looked up from germline, CDR1 is LNHDA and CDR2 is SQIVND (reference sequence). CDR3 region: CASSMGEEWNSPLHF. The CDR3, as DNA: TGTGCCAGTAGTATGGGGGAGGAGTGGAATTCACCCCTCCACTTT.

The rearrangement joins TRBV9 to TRBJ2-5; TRBD1 agrees at 9 bases. Trimming cost V 3 bases and J 2 bases; bases outside gene matches: 14. CDR3 length: 18 amino acids. Looked up from germline, CDR1 is SGDLS and CDR2 is YYNGEE. CDR3 in DNA: TGTGCCAGCAGCGGCTCTGGGACAGGGCAAGTGGAGCAAGAGACCCAGTACTTC. This gives the protein CASSGSGTGQVEQETQYF.